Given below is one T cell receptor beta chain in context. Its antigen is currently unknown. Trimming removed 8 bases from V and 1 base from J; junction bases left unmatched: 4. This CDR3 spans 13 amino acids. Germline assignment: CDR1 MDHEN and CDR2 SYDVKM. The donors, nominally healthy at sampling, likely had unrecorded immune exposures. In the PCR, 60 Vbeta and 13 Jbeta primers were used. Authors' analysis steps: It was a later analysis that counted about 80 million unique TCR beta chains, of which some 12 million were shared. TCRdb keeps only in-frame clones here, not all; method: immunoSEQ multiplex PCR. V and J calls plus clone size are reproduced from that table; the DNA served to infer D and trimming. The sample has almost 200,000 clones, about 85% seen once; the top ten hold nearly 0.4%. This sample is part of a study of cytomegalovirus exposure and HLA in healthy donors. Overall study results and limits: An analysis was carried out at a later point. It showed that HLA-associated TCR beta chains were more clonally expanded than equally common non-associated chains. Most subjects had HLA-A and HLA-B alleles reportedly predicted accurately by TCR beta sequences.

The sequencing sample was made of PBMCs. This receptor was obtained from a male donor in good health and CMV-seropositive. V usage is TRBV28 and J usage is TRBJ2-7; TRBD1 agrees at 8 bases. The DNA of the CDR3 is TGTGCCAGCTTGGACAGGGATTCCTACGAGCAGTACTTC. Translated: CASLDRDSYEQYF. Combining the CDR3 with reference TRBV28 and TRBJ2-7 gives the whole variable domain DVKVTQSSRYLVKRTGEKVFLECVQDMDHENMFWYRQDPGLGLRLIYFSYDVKMKEKGDIPEGYSVSREKKERFSLILESASTNQTSMYLCASLDRDSYEQYFGPGTRLTVT.